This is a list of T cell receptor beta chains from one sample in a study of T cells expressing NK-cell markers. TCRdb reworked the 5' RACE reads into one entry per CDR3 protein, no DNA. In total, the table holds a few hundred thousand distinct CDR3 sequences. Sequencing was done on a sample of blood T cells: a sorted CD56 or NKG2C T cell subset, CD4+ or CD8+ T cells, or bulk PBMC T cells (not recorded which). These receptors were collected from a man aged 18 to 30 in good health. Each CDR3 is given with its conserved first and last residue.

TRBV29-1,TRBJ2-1,CSVIRRAGGGEQFF
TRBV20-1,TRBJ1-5,CSARDIPTGRDQPQHF
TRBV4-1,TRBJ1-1,CASSQGVLKGRAEAFF
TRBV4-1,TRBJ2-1,CASRHLAGPAYNEQFF
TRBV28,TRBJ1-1,CASLRDKREAFF
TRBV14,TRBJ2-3,CASSSRLAATGDTQYF
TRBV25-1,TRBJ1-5,CASSEKGSMHF
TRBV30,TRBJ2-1,CAWSPNGLNEQFF
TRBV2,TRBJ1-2,CASSEASSPNYGYTF
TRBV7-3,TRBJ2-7,CASSSTKGAYYEQYF
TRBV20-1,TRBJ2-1,CSVSRYKTSGSRDEQFF
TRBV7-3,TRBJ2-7,CASSLMRGAYEQYF
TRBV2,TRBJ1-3,CASSPQGERNTIYF
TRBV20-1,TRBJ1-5,CSARGRDRENQPQHF
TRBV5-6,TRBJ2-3,CASSRDSRTTDTQYF
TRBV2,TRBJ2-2,CASREGGVGAPGELFF
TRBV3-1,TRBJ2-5,CASSQGLGSGTQYF
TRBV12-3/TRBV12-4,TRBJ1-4,CASRSTGLGLFF
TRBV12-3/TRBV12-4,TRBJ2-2,CASSEREPGELFF
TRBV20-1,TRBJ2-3,CSARWRRRADTQYF
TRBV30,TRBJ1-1,CAWGGSWGKGEAFF
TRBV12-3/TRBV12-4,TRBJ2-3,CASSFRAGLTDTQYF
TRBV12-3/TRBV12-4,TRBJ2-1,CASNLSGRIYNEQFF
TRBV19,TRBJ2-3,CASSIGGVWTDTQYF
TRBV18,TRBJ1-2,CASSPPELYYGYTF
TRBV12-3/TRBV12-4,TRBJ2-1,CATAPGPSGIVGQFF
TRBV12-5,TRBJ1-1,CASGLAPYYEAFF
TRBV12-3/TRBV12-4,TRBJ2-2,CASSDRGSGTGELFF
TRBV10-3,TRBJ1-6,CAISEGQAINSPLHF
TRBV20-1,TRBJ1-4,CSAPSPGQSEKLFF
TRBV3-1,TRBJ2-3,CASETGGTDTQYF
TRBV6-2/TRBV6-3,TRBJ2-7,CASSGPGGPKTSYEQYF
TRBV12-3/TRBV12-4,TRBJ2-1,CASSLGQGGNNEQFF
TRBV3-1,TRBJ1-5,CASSQDGTSHQPQHF
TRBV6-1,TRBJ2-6,CASSPSGRDSSGANVLTF
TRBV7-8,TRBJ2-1,CASSGLQTSASSYNEQFF
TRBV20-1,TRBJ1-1,CSARVGHENTEAFF
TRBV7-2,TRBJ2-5,CASSPRLYQETQYF
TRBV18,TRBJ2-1,CASFLRSAGEYNEQFF
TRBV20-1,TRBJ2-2,CSAKNGLYTGELFF
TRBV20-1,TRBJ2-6,CSASDTPQGVFGANVLTF
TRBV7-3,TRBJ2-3,CASSLRGNTDTQYF
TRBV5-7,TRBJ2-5,CASSYRDSQETQYF
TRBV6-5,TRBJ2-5,CASSYSASGYSQETQYF
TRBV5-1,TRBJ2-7,CASTGTVGYEQYF
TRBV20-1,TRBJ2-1,CSAPPSGRATDEQFF
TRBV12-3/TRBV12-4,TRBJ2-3,CASSLAWQTPTDTQYF
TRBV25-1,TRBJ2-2,CASSRDLGTGELFF
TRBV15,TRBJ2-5,CATSRDRGPGGRETQYF
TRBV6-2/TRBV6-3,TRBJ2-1,CASSTSYNEQFF
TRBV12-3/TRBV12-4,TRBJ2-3,CASSLRSFTDTQYF
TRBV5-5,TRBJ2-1,CASSPRMTSGRFNEQFF
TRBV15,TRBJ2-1,CATSGNRPDYNEQFF